In its sample, the clone carrying this TCR beta chain was seen a few times. Its antigen is unknown. This entry belongs to a study of blood T cells in healthy people across ages. Study at large: There was about one barcoded beta molecule captured by template switching per two T cells. Study-wide results and limits: Getting older went along with TCR beta diversity per million T cells dropping roughly linearly.

The second PCR ran roughly 6 to 11 cycles with a sample-barcoded 5' primer and J-beta primers. TCRdb redid the calling of the 5' RACE reads with MiXCR, one entry per CDR3 protein. Here the sample spans hundreds of thousands of distinct CDR3 sequences, 40% to 50% being singletons. The sequencing input was blood. This sequence originates from a man at least 80 years old in good health.

The CDR3: CASSNLAGGLNEQFF. CDR3 coding DNA: TGTGCCAGCAGCAATCTAGCGGGGGGGCTGAATGAGCAGTTCTTC. The rearrangement links TRBV7-9 to TRBJ2-1, with 12 bases identical to TRBD2. CDR1 and CDR2 (germline): SEHNR, FQNEAQ (reference sequence). V trimming: 5 bases; J trimming: 7 bases; junction bases outside the gene matches: 6. This CDR3 comprises 15 residues.